The rows below give T cell receptor beta chains drawn from one sample of a study of persistence of HIV-infected CD4 T cells. These TCRs' antigens remain unknown. Repertoires were generated with immunoSEQ multiplex PCR, while TCRdb's copy carries only in-frame clones and drops some. The table lists about 20,000 clones, 55% to 65% of them singletons. The sample was CD4+ T cells sorted from PBMCs after approximately 20-hour stimulation, taken from a patient who received antiretroviral therapy. Every receptor here comes from an adult woman with HIV who was CMV-seropositive. Both conserved end residues are trimmed from each CDR3. The D gene is left open where the match is weak. Clone size is stated in some rows and not others, as once, few, many or a class when expanded.

CDR3 protein | CDR3 length | J gene | V gene | D gene | clone size
ASSQVASPLH | 10 | TRBJ1-6 | TRBV3-1/TRBV3-2 | . | .
ASSQQGLGTGNTIY | 14 | TRBJ1-3 | TRBV2 | . | once
ASSQGLAGGGRSSKNIQY | 18 | TRBJ2-4 | TRBV4-2 | TRBD2 | few
SVRHLETGAHGYT | 13 | TRBJ1-2 | TRBV29-1 | TRBD1 | .
ASRGRSSYEQY | 11 | TRBJ2-7 | TRBV13 | . | .
ASSNGQKNTEAF | 12 | TRBJ1-1 | TRBV5-1 | . | few
ASSLGREGVVRGYT | 14 | TRBJ1-2 | TRBV5-4 | . | once
ASSLRGAYGADTQY | 14 | TRBJ2-3 | TRBV13 | . | .
ATSRVLGQFNYGYT | 14 | TRBJ1-2 | TRBV15 | . | .
ASSLRTSARNSYNEQF | 16 | TRBJ2-1 | TRBV5-1 | TRBD2 | .
ASSSGQGAQETQY | 13 | TRBJ2-5 | TRBV5-1 | TRBD1 | .
ASSRGQGNRATKTPYVNTEAF | 21 | TRBJ1-1 | TRBV5-1 | TRBD1 | .
ARGQWGTEAF | 10 | TRBJ1-1 | TRBV10-1 | TRBD1 | .
ASSPSGYGGYT | 11 | TRBJ1-2 | TRBV5-1 | . | .
ASSSVRTVNQPQH | 13 | TRBJ1-5 | TRBV27 | . | .